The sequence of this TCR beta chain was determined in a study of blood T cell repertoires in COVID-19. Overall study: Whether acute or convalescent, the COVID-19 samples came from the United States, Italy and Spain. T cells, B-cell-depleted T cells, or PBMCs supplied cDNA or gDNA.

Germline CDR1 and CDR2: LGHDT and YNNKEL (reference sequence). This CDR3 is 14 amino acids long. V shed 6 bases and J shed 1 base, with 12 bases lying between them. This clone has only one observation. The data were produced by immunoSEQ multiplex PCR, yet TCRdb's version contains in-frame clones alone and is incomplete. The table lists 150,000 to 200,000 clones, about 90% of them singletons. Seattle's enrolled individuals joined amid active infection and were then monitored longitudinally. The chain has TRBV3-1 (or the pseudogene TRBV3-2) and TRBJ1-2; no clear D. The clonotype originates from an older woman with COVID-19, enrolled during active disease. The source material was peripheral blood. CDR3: CASSHGGVNYGYTF. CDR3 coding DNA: TGTGCCAGCAGTCATGGCGGGGTTAACTATGGCTACACCTTC.